This T cell receptor (beta chain) was sequenced during a study of beta chain features in type 1 diabetes. Study as a whole: Age, gender, cell numbers and subset yield matched between patients and controls.

Concerning this clone: Its antigen is still unknown.

Expressed TCRB transcripts were sequenced, since all the RNA that had been isolated was reverse transcribed. Survey-depth immunoSEQ sequencing was used for stem cell-like memory T cells. This table comes from immunoSEQ multiplex PCR, and its TCRdb copy is limited to in-frame clones, with some not included. The sample has some 99,000 clones, almost 40% seen once; the top ten hold about 0.07%. Germline V gene sequence: CDR1 SGHNT, CDR2 YENEEA. The CDR3 loop spans 13 amino acids. V was clipped by 5 bases and J by 7 bases, with 12 bases between them. The study, taken as a whole, reports: PCR might show a preference for shorter templates, equally across patients and controls.

This clonotype was sampled from a woman between 18 and 29 years old in good health. This chain joins TRBV11-3 and TRBJ2-1; possibly TRBD2 for D (6 bases). The material sequenced was stem cell memory CD4+ T cells from blood. CDR3 sequence: CASSRDSWNEQFF. DNA for the CDR3: TGTGCCAGCAGCCGGGACTCGTGGAATGAGCAGTTCTTC. Together with reference TRBV11-3 and TRBJ2-1, the CDR3 gives the full variable domain: EAGVVQSPRYKIIEKKQPVAFWCNPISGHNTLYWYLQNLGQGPELLIRYENEEAVDDSQLPKDRFSAERLKGVDSTLKIQPAELGDSAVYLCASSRDSWNEQFFGPGTRLTVL.